This entry lists 9 T cell receptor beta chains sequenced from one sample in a study of blood T cell repertoires in COVID-19. Sequenced by immunoSEQ multiplex PCR; TCRdb stores in-frame clones only, minus some. The sample includes around 130,000 clones, roughly 80% seen only once; the top ten take around 12%. The sequencing input was peripheral blood. Source of these receptors: a woman in her 30s who had recovered from COVID-19.

V is TRBV19 and J is TRBJ2-4; D gene unclear. Deletions cut 3 bases from V and 2 bases from J, with 14 bases between. Germline V gene sequence: CDR1 LNHDA, CDR2 SQIVND (reference sequence). The CDR3 totals 16 residues. CDR3: CASSIRRPQTKNIQYF. The CDR3 DNA follows: TGTGCCAGTAGTATTCGGAGACCGCAGACCAAAAACATTCAGTACTTC.

The chain carries TRBV10-3 and TRBJ2-7, with TRBD1 matching over 11 bases. This CDR3 has 13 amino acids. Trimming cost V 6 bases and J 5 bases; bases outside gene matches: 3. The germline V gene has CDR1 ENHRY and CDR2 SYGVKD. In DNA form, the CDR3 reads TGTGCCATCAGGGGGACAGGGGGTGACGAGCAGTACTTC. Residues: CAIRGTGGDEQYF.

J is TRBJ2-3 and V is TRBV12-3 or TRBV12-4; TRBD2 agrees at 9 bases. CDR3 length: 13 amino acids. The V and J ends lost 9 bases and 6 bases, in that order; junction bases with no gene match: 7. The CDR3 coding sequence is TGTGCCAGTGTTAGCGGGAGCTCGGATACGCAGTATTTT. Its protein product is CASVSGSSDTQYF.

The rearrangement joins TRBV19 to TRBJ1-2; 9 bases are shared with TRBD1. Germline loops: CDR1 LNHDA, CDR2 SQIVND (reference sequence). Unmatched junction bases numbered 11, after V lost 5 bases and J lost 4 bases. This CDR3 spans 16 amino acids. The CDR3 protein is CASSPGGQGMGYGYTF. CDR3 sequence (DNA): TGTGCCAGTAGTCCTGGCGGACAGGGGATGGGCTATGGCTACACCTTC.

This clone was counted between two and nine times. This chain links TRBV4-1 with TRBJ2-5; TRBD2 aligns across 14 bases. Losses at the gene ends were 4 bases for V and 1 base for J; bases not matched to a gene: 5. The germline V gene encodes CDR1 MGHRA and CDR2 YSYEKL. CDR3 length: 17 residues. The DNA for the CDR3 is TGCGCCAGCAGCCTAGGGACTAGCGGGGGAACCCAAGAGACCCAGTACTTC. This encodes CASSLGTSGGTQETQYF.

This clone has only a few counts. This chain uses TRBV10-2 with TRBJ2-5; possibly TRBD1 for D (5 bases). Germline-derived CDR1 and CDR2 are WSHSY and SAAADI. This CDR3 is 12 amino acids long. Trimming removed 6 bases from V and 1 base from J, with 6 bases in between. CDR3 nucleotides: TGCGCCAGCAGGCAGGGCCAAGAGACCCAGTACTTC. Protein sequence: CASRQGQETQYF.

As regards this clone: A read error may account for a junction end that differs from germline. The sample has other DNA sequences that encode this CDR3 too. J is TRBJ2-2 and V is TRBV14; D is unclear. From germline, CDR1 is SGHDN and CDR2 FVKESK. The CDR3 is 11 residues long. The CDR3 sequence is CASSHSRELFF. The CDR3 bases are TGTGCTAGCAGCCATAGCCGGGAGCTGTTTTTT.

In the case of this clone: A read error may produce the germline difference seen at one junction end. The identical CDR3 is also encoded by other nucleotide sequences in the sample. V and J are TRBV7-7 and TRBJ2-2; D gene uncertain. The CDR3 consists of 13 residues. Germline-derived CDR1 and CDR2 are SSHAT and FNYEAQ (reference sequence). CDR3 in amino acids: CASSLLNTGELFF. The CDR3 nucleotides are TGTGCTAGCAGCTTACTGAACACCGGGGAGCTGTTTTTT. Together with reference TRBV7-7 and TRBJ2-2, the CDR3 gives the full variable domain: GAGVSQSPRYKVTKRGQDVTLRCDPISSHATLYWYQQALGQGPEFLTYFNYEAQPDKSGLPSDRFSAERPEGSISTLTIQRTEQRDSAMYRCASSLLNTGELFFGEGSRLTVL.

The chain is built from TRBV5-4 and TRBJ2-4; D unresolved. The germline gives CDR1 SGHNT, CDR2 YYREEE (reference sequence). Trimming took off 2 bases at V and 1 base at J, with 13 bases between the two ends. The CDR3 spans 16 residues. The CDR3 region is CASSFQAGRAKNIQYF. CDR3 DNA: TGTGCCAGCAGCTTTCAGGCAGGCCGGGCCAAAAACATTCAGTACTTC.